A selection of T cell receptor beta chains follows, all from one sample in a study of low-dose radiotherapy and immunotherapy resistance in tumors. Each CDR3 protein gets one entry after TCRdb re-called the reads with MiXCR. The sample holds 100,000 or so distinct CDR3 sequences; 9% to 9.5% are singletons and the top ten take under 1.1%. The sample was PBMCs, taken before treatment. Receptor source: a male donor with prostate cancer. CDR3s leave out the opening cysteine and the closing phenylalanine or tryptophan. D genes are given only for firm matches.

v_call | d_call | cdr3_aa
TRBV20-1 | NA | SAPRHGNGEQF
TRBV9 | NA | ASSVGTELNTEAF
TRBV27 | TRBD2 | ASKSGGAEQF
TRBV5-1 | TRBD2 | ASSRVISSGVGTDTQY
TRBV4-3 | NA | ASSQDQRGFEQF
TRBV29-1 | NA | SGKTGSAGNTIY
TRBV7-9 | NA | ASSGGSSSPPLH
TRBV5-1 | TRBD1 | ASSLDRGTDTQY
TRBV7-2 | NA | ASSWQIEAF
TRBV6-1 | NA | ASSGLASEQF
TRBV10-3 | NA | AISESNQGREDTQY
TRBV7-9 | NA | ASSPGLNEQY
TRBV4-3 | TRBD2 | ASSQVAGGVEQF
TRBV13 | NA | ASSRGERAFYGYT
TRBV29-1 | TRBD2 | SARTSGSYNEQF